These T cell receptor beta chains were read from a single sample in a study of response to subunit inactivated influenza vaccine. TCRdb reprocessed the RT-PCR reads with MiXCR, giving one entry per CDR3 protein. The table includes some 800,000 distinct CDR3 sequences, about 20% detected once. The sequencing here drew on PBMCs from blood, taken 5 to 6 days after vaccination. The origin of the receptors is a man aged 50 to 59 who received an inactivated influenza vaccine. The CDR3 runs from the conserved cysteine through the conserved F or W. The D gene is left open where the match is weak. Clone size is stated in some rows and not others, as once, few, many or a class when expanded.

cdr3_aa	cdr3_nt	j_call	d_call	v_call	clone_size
CSVDLAGGPFLYNEQFF	TGCAGCGTGGACCTAGCGGGGGGGCCTTTTTTGTACAATGAGCAGTTCTTC	TRBJ2-1	TRBD2	TRBV29-1	-
CASSADSVSYEQYF	TGTGCCAGCAGTGCCGACAGCGTTTCCTACGAGCAGTACTTC	TRBJ2-7	-	TRBV2	few
CASRRTGGITDTQYF	TGTGCCAGCAGAAGGACAGGGGGTATCACAGATACGCAGTATTTT	TRBJ2-3	TRBD1	TRBV7-6	-
CASRPRGARNTEAFF	TGTGCCAGCAGACCCCGAGGGGCCAGGAACACTGAAGCTTTCTTT	TRBJ1-1	-	TRBV12-3/TRBV12-4	few
CAWRDTGGAVLREQFF	TGTGCCTGGAGAGACACAGGGGGCGCGGTATTGAGGGAGCAGTTCTTC	TRBJ2-1	TRBD1	TRBV30	-
CASSSRDRGSPLHF	TGTGCCAGCAGCAGCCGGGACAGGGGTTCACCCCTCCACTTT	TRBJ1-6	TRBD1	TRBV7-3	-
CASSLEQVGDTQYF	TGCGCCAGCAGCTTGGAACAGGTAGGAGATACGCAGTATTTT	TRBJ2-3	-	TRBV5-1	-
CASSLRDYYGYTF	TGCGCCAGCAGCCTGAGAGACTACTATGGCTACACCTTC	TRBJ1-2	-	TRBV4-3	few
CSARDSLAGDLTQYF	TGCAGTGCTAGAGATTCGCTAGCGGGAGATCTTACGCAGTATTTT	TRBJ2-3	TRBD2	TRBV20-1	many
CASTSTGGLTYEQYF	TGTGCCAGCACCTCGACAGGGGGGTTGACCTACGAGCAGTACTTC	TRBJ2-7	TRBD1	TRBV2	-
CASSFQARELFF	TGCGCCAGCAGCTTCCAGGCCAGGGAGCTGTTTTTT	TRBJ2-2	-	TRBV5-1	-
CASTGQGYEKLFF	TGTGCCAGCACCGGACAGGGTTACGAAAAACTGTTTTTT	TRBJ1-4	TRBD1	TRBV2	-
CASSFPGVDTQYF	TGTGCCAGCAGCTTTCCGGGGGTAGATACGCAGTATTTT	TRBJ2-3	-	TRBV12-3/TRBV12-4	few
CASSLAGLADYNEQFF	TGTGCCAGCAGCTTAGCCGGGTTAGCGGACTACAATGAGCAGTTCTTC	TRBJ2-1	-	TRBV7-2	many
CASSSPANLYEQYF	TGTGCCAGCAGCTCGCCGGCAAATCTTTACGAGCAGTACTTC	TRBJ2-7	-	TRBV5-5	-
CSARDISGRRYYEQYF	TGCAGTGCTAGAGATATTTCGGGCCGCAGGTACTACGAGCAGTACTTC	TRBJ2-7	-	TRBV20-1	-
CASSQASGGRTDTQYF	TGTGCCAGCAGCCAAGCCTCAGGGGGAAGAACAGATACGCAGTATTTT	TRBJ2-3	TRBD1	TRBV4-2	few
CASSFYADTQYF	TGTGCCAGCAGCTTCTATGCAGATACGCAGTATTTT	TRBJ2-3	-	TRBV7-2	-
CATSEPGTITHTGELFF	TGTGCCACCAGTGAGCCCGGGACTATTACGCACACCGGGGAGCTGTTTTTT	TRBJ2-2	TRBD2	TRBV24-1	-
CASSQDFSVADTQYF	TGTGCCAGCAGCCAAGATTTTAGTGTTGCAGATACGCAGTATTTT	TRBJ2-3	-	TRBV4-2	-